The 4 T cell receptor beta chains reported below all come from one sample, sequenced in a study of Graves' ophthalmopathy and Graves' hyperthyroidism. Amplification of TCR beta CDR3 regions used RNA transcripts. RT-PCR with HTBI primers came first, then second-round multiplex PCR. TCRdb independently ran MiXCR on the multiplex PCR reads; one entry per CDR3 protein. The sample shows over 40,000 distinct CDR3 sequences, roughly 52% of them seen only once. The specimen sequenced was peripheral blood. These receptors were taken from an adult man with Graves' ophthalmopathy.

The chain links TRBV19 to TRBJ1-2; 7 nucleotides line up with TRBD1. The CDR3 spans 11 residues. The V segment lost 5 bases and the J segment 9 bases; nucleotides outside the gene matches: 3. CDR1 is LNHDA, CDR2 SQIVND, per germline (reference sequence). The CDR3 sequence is CASSLGQRYTF. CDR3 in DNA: TGTGCCAGTAGTTTGGGACAGCGCTACACCTTC.

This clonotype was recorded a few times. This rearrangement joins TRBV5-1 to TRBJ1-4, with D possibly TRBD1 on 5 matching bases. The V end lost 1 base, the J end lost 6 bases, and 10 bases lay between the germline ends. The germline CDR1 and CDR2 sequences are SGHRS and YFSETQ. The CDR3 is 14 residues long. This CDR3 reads CASSLRGTDEKLFF. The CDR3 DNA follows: TGCGCCAGCAGCTTGCGGGGGACGGATGAAAAACTGTTTTTT.

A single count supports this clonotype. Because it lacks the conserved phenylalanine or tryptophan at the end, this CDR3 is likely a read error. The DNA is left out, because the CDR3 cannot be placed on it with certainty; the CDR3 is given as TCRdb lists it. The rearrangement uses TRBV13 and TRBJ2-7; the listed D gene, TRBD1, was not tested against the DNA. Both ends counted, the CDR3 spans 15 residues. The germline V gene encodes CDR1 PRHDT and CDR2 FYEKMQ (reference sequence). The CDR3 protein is CASSFDRDRGGEQCL.

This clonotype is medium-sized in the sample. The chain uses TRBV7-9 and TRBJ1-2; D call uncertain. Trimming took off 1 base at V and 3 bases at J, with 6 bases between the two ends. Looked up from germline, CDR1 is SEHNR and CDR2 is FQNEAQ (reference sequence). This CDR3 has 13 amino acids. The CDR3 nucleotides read TGTGCCAGCAGCTTAGTCACGGACTATGGCTACACCTTC. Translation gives CASSLVTDYGYTF.